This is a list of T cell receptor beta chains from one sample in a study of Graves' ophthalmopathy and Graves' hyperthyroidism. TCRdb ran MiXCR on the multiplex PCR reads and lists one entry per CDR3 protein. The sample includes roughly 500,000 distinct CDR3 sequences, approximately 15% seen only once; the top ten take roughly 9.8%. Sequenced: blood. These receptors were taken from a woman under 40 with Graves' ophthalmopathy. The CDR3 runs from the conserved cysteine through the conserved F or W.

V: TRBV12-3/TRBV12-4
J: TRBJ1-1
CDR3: CASSPGQMNTEAFF

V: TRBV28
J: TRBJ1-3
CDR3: CASPSRSGNTIYF

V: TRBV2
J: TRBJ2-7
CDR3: CASSEAYLFSGTGYEQYF

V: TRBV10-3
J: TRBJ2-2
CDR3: CAISGGGRLLTGELFF

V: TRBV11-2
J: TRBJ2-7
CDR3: CASTQPGTSAYEQYF

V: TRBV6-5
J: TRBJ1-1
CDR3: CASSYSKGGNTEAFF

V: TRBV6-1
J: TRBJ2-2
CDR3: CASSALSGGQAGELFF

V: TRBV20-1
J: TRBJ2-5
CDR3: CSARLPEETQYF

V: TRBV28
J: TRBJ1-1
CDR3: CAIRMNTEAFF

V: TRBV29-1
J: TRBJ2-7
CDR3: CSVVYVDRGYEQYF

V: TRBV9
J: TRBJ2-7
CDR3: CASSNGLAGAEQYF

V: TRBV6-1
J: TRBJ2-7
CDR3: CASSVGGYYEQYF

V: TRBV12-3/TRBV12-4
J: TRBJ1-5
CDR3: CATSDSTGTPSNQPQHF

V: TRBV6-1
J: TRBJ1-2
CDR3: CASSVQLKNGYTF

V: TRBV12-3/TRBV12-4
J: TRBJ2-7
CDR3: CASSLTDRPDEQYF

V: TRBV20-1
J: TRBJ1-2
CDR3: CSARVVTGEGGYTF

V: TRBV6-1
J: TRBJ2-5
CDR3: CASRGTGLVETQYF

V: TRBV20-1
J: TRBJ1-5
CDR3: CSADRYSNQPQHF

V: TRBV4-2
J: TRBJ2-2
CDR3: CASSPVAGDTGELFF

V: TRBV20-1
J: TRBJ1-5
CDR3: CSARGVNQPQHF

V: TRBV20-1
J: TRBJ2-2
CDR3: CSARDVPGELFF

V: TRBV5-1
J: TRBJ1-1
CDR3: CASSRGQGWTEAFF

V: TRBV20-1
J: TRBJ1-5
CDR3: CSASPGLQPQHF

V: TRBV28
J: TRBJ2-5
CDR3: CASSPSGLAGSRETQYF

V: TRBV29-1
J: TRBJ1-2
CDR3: CSVDWGETYGYTF

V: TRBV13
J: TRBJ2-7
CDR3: CASSPRTGLYEQYF

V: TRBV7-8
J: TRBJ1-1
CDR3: CASSLAGGSGEAFF

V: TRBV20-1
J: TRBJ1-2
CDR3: CSASPGDGYTF

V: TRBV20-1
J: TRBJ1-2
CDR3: CSARDSGGQRGGYTF

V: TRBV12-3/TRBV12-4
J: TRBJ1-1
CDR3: CASSRQGEGNTEAFF

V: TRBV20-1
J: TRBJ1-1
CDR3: CSAREDVRVNTEAFF

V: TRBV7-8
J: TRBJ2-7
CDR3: CASSLKTEYEQYF

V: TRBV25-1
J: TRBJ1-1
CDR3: CASSEFGGGSTEAFF